This TCR beta chain originates from a study of shared T cell receptors in the human thymus. The CDR3 is 17 amino acids. The germline V gene has CDR1 LGHNA and CDR2 YSLEER. With V trimmed by 0 bases and J by 4 bases, 7 bases remained unmatched. The data were produced by immunoSEQ multiplex PCR, yet TCRdb's version contains in-frame clones alone and is incomplete. The sample holds about 400,000 clones, 95% seen once. Sequenced: thymocytes. The chain employs TRBV4-3 and TRBJ2-3; TRBD2 aligns across 10 bases. This clonotype originated in a human donor. CDR3 protein: CASSQDPAGGPADTQYF. DNA of the CDR3: TGCGCCAGCAGCCAAGATCCAGCGGGAGGGCCCGCAGATACGCAGTATTTT.